This T cell receptor (beta chain) was recovered during a study of CD8+CD57+ T cells in acquired aplastic anemia. Study-wide results and caveats: About 29 shared CD8+ CDR3s appeared highly expressed within patients' immunodominant clones. CD8+ Simpson's diversity did not differ significantly between patients and controls.

CDR3 size: 15 residues. Germline-derived CDR1 and CDR2 are LNHDA and SQIVND (reference sequence). Trimming took 3 bases from V and 2 from J; bases not matched to a gene: 4. About this clonotype: The antigen remains undetermined.

Profiling of TCR beta VDJ combinations and CDR3 sequences used genomic DNA as template. TCRdb independently ran MiXCR on the reads; one entry per CDR3 protein. The sample records 150,000 to 200,000 distinct CDR3 sequences, about 60% being singletons. The gene calls are TRBV19 and TRBJ2-3; 8 bases fit TRBD1. Sequencing was done on a sample of sorted CD4+, CD8+, or CD8+CD57+ T cells (not recorded which) from PBMCs. The clonotype was recovered from a human donor in good health. In DNA, the CDR3 is TGTGCCAGTAGTATTGTCAGGGGGCACACAGATACGCAGTATTTT. Amino acid sequence: CASSIVRGHTDTQYF.